Listed below are T cell receptor beta chains from one sample, sequenced in a study of cytomegalovirus exposure and HLA in healthy donors. Method: immunoSEQ multiplex PCR; TCRdb's copy keeps in-frame clones and lacks some. This table has 150,000 to 200,000 clones, about 81% appearing once. Sample: PBMCs. The receptors stem from a woman aged 18-29 years in good health and CMV-seropositive. CDR3s include the opening cysteine and the closing phenylalanine or tryptophan. Fields, in order: clone size, D gene, J gene, V gene, CDR3 protein, CDR3 DNA. A D gene is named only where the DNA matches it firmly. Clone size is given for some rows only: seen once, a few or many times, or a class if the clone is expanded.

size: NA; D: NA; J: TRBJ1-6; V: TRBV7-8; CDR3: CASSLYQGRNSPLHF; DNA: TGTGCCAGCAGCTTATATCAGGGTCGGAATTCACCCCTCCACTTT
size: few; D: TRBD2; J: TRBJ2-5; V: TRBV5-4; CDR3: CASSAPSGGGQETQYF; DNA: TGTGCCAGCAGCGCTCCTAGCGGGGGGGGCCAAGAGACCCAGTACTTC
size: NA; D: TRBD2; J: TRBJ2-1; V: TRBV5-1; CDR3: CASSSLAGVNEQFF; DNA: TGCGCCAGCAGCTCACTAGCGGGCGTCAATGAGCAGTTCTTC
size: NA; D: NA; J: TRBJ1-2; V: TRBV6-5; CDR3: CASSFTPQGRYGYTF; DNA: TGTGCCAGCAGTTTTACCCCGCAGGGGCGCTATGGCTACACCTTC
size: NA; D: TRBD1; J: TRBJ2-2; V: TRBV5-5; CDR3: CASSWGQGQNRDTGELFF; DNA: TGTGCCAGCAGCTGGGGACAGGGGCAGAATAGGGACACCGGGGAGCTGTTTTTT
size: NA; D: NA; J: TRBJ1-1; V: TRBV30; CDR3: CAWTQGDTEAFF; DNA: TGTGCCTGGACACAGGGTGACACTGAAGCTTTCTTT
size: NA; D: TRBD1; J: TRBJ2-1; V: TRBV2; CDR3: CASLGTGELNEQFF; DNA: TGTGCCAGCCTAGGGACAGGGGAATTGAATGAGCAGTTCTTC
size: NA; D: TRBD1; J: TRBJ1-6; V: TRBV6-1; CDR3: CASSRDRYNSPLHF; DNA: TGTGCCAGCAGCCGGGACAGGTATAATTCACCCCTCCACTTT
size: NA; D: NA; J: TRBJ2-1; V: TRBV6-6; CDR3: CASLGLANNEQFF; DNA: TGTGCCAGCCTGGGACTGGCGAACAATGAGCAGTTCTTC
size: NA; D: TRBD1; J: TRBJ1-2; V: TRBV29-1; CDR3: CSVEDRGLFGYTF; DNA: TGCAGCGTTGAGGACAGGGGGCTGTTTGGCTACACCTTC
size: once; D: TRBD2; J: TRBJ2-5; V: TRBV7-9; CDR3: CASSRTSGGETQYF; DNA: TGTGCCAGCTCAAGAACTAGCGGGGGGGAGACCCAGTACTTC
size: NA; D: NA; J: TRBJ1-1; V: TRBV4-1; CDR3: CASSQGRGPDTEAFF; DNA: TGCGCCAGCAGCCAAGGGCGGGGGCCGGACACTGAAGCTTTCTTT
size: few; D: NA; J: TRBJ2-5; V: TRBV13; CDR3: CASSSRLAGGGETQYF; DNA: TGTGCCAGCAGCTCCCGACTAGCTGGAGGGGGGGAGACCCAGTACTTC
size: NA; D: NA; J: TRBJ2-7; V: TRBV6-1; CDR3: CASRNQYEQYF; DNA: TGTGCCAGCAGAAACCAGTACGAGCAGTACTTC
size: NA; D: TRBD2; J: TRBJ2-5; V: TRBV7-9; CDR3: CASSSGTMYQETQYF; DNA: TGTGCCAGCAGCTCCGGGACTATGTACCAAGAGACCCAGTACTTC
size: NA; D: NA; J: TRBJ2-2; V: TRBV7-2; CDR3: CASSLRIGELFF; DNA: TGTGCCAGCAGCTTGCGAATCGGGGAGCTGTTTTTT